Listed below are T cell receptor beta chains from one sample, sequenced in a study of T cell responses to AZD1222 COVID-19 vaccine. Profiled with immunoSEQ multiplex PCR; TCRdb holds only in-frame clones, not every one. The table shows around 180,000 clones, with around nine tenths occurring only once. The sequences come from peripheral blood, collected on day 0 of AZD1222 vaccination. The receptors stem from an adult in good health. Each CDR3 is given with its conserved first and last residue. The D gene is left open where the match is weak. The size of a clone is reported for some rows only, either as once, few or many, or as a class for expanded clones.

d_call	v_call	j_call	clone_size	cdr3_aa	cdr3_nt
TRBD1	TRBV28	TRBJ1-3	.	CASSLYTPGQGAVNTIYF	TGTGCCAGCAGTTTATATACCCCAGGACAGGGGGCAGTAAACACCATATATTTT
TRBD1	TRBV7-2	TRBJ2-7	few	CASSPDRGRYEQYF	TGTGCCAGCAGCCCAGACAGGGGACGCTACGAGCAGTACTTC
.	TRBV5-1	TRBJ2-3	.	CASSLEGGTDTQYF	TGCGCCAGCAGCTTGGAGGGCGGTACAGATACGCAGTATTTT
.	TRBV19	TRBJ1-4	few	CASTGSGTTTNEKLFF	TGTGCCAGTACCGGGTCAGGGACTACGACTAATGAAAAACTGTTTTTT
.	TRBV7-8	TRBJ1-3	.	CASSLRGPAEGNTIYF	TGTGCCAGCAGCCTACGAGGCCCCGCTGAGGGAAACACCATATATTTT
TRBD1	TRBV7-3	TRBJ1-1	few	CASSLTARGRTEAFF	TGTGCCAGCAGCTTAACGGCCAGGGGGCGGACTGAAGCTTTCTTT
.	TRBV2	TRBJ1-5	.	CASSRAGNSNQPQHF	TGTGCCAGCAGTCGGGCTGGGAACAGTAATCAGCCCCAGCATTTT
.	TRBV11-2	TRBJ1-5	.	CASSSGASNQPQHF	TGTGCCAGCAGCTCCGGGGCTAGCAATCAGCCCCAGCATTTT
TRBD2	TRBV19	TRBJ2-5	.	CASTRNGLAAMGGGKETQYF	TGTGCCAGTACCCGCAATGGACTAGCGGCCATGGGCGGGGGGAAAGAGACCCAGTACTTC
.	TRBV11-3	TRBJ1-1	.	CASSLGGMNTEAFF	TGTGCCAGCAGCTTAGGGGGTATGAACACTGAAGCTTTCTTT
.	TRBV3-1/TRBV3-2	TRBJ2-5	few	CASSQVGETQYF	TGTGCCAGCAGCCAAGTGGGGGAGACCCAGTACTTC